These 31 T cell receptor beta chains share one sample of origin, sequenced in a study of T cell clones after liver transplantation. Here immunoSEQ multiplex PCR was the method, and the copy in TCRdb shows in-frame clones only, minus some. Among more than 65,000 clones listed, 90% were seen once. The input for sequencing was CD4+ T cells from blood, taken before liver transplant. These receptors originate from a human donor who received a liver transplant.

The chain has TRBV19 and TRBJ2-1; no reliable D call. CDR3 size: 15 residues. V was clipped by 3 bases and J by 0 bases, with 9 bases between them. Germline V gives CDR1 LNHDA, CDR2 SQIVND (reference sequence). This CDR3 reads CASSIQIGSYNEQFF. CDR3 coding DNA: TGTGCCAGTAGTATTCAGATCGGCTCCTACAATGAGCAGTTCTTC.

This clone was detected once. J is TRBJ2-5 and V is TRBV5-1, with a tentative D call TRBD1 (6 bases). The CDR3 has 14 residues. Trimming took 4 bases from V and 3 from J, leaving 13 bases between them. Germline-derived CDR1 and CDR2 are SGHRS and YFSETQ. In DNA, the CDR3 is TGCGCCAGCAGCCAAGGACAGTTAAAAGAGACCCAGTACTTC. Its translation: CASSQGQLKETQYF.

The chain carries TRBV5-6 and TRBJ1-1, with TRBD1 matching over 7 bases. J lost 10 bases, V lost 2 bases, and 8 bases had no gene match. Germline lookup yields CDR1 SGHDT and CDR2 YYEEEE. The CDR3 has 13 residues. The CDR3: CASSFDRDLSAFF. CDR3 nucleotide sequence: TGTGCCAGCAGCTTTGACAGGGACCTTTCAGCTTTCTTT.

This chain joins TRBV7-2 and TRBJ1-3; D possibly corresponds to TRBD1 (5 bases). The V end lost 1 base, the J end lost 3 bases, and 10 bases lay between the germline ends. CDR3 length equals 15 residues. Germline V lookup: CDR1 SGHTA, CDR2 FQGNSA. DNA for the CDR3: TGTGCCAGCAGCTTAGTTGGGGGGAGTGGAAACACCATATATTTT. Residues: CASSLVGGSGNTIYF.

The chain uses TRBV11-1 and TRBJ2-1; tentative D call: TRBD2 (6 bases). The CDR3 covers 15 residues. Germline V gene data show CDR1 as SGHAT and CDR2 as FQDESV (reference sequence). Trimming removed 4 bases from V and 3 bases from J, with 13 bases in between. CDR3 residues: CASSSGLASYNEQFF. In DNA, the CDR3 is TGTGCCAGCAGCTCGGGGCTAGCGAGCTACAATGAGCAGTTCTTC.

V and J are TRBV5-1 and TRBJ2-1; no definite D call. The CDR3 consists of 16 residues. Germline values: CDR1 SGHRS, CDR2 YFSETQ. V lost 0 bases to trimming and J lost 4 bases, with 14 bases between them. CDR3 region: CASSLGVPSIYNEQFF. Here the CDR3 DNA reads TGCGCCAGCAGCTTGGGGGTCCCGAGCATATACAATGAGCAGTTCTTC.

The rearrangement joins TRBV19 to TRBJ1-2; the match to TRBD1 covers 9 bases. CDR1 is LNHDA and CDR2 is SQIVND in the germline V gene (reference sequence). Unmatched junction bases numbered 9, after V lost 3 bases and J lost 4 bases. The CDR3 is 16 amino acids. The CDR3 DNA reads TGTGCCAGTAGTATCACCGGGACAGGGCTTTCCTATGGCTACACCTTC. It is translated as CASSITGTGLSYGYTF.

The CDR3 reads CASSLGGRSQDTQYF. The CDR3, as DNA: TGTGCCAGCAGTCTCGGCGGGAGGTCCCAAGATACGCAGTATTTT. The V call is TRBV27, the J call TRBJ2-3; 8 bases are a match to TRBD2. This CDR3 contains 15 residues. Per germline, CDR1 MNHEY and CDR2 SMNVEV (reference sequence). J lost 5 bases, V lost 5 bases, and 9 bases had no gene match.

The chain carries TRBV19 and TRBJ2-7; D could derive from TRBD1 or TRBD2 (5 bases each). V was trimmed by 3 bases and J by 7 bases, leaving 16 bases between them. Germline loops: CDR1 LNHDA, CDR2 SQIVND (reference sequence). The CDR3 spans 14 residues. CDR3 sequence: CASSMRAGLWEQYF. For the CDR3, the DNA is TGTGCCAGTAGTATGAGGGCAGGGTTATGGGAGCAGTACTTC.

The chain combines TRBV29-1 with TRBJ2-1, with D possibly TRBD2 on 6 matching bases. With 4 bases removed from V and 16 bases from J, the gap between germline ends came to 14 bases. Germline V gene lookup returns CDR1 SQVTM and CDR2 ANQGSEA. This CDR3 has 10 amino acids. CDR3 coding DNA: TGCAGCGTTGGTCTAGCGAAAGATTTCTTC. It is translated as CSVGLAKDFF.

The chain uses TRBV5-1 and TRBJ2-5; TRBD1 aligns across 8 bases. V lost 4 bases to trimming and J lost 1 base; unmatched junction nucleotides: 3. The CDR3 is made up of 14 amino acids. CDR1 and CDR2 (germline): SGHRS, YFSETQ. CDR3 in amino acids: CASSGGTGQETQYF. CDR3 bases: TGCGCCAGCAGCGGAGGGACAGGCCAAGAGACCCAGTACTTC.

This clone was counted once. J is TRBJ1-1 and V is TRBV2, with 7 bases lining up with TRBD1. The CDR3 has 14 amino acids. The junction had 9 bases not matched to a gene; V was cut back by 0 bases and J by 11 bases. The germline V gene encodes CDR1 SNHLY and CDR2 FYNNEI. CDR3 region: CASSEAARGTDAFF. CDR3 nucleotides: TGTGCCAGCAGTGAAGCGGCCCGGGGGACAGACGCTTTCTTT.

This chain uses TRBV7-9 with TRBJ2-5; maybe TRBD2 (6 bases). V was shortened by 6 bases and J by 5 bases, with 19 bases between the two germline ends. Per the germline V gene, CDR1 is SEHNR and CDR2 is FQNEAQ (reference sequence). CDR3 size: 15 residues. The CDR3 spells CASRTRDGGRETQYF. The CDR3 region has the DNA TGTGCCAGCAGGACCCGGGACGGAGGGCGGGAGACCCAGTACTTC. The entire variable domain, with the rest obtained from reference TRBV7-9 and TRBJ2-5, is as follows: DTGVSQNPRHKITKRGQNVTFRCDPISEHNRLYWYRQTLGQGPEFLTYFQNEAQLEKSRLLSDRFSAERPKGSFSTLEIQRTEQGDSAMYLCASRTRDGGRETQYFGPGTRLLVL.

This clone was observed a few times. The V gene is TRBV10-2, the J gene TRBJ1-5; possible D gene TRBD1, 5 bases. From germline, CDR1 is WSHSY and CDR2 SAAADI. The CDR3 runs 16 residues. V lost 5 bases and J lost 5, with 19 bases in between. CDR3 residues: CASSLGVSPQYQPQHF. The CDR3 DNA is TGCGCCAGCAGTTTGGGGGTATCACCGCAATATCAGCCCCAGCATTTT.

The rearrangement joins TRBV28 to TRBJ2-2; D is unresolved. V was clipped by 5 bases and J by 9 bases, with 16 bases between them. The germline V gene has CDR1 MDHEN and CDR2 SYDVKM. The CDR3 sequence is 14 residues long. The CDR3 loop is CASSVTDGTWELFF. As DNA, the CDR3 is TGTGCCAGCAGTGTAACGGACGGAACCTGGGAGCTGTTTTTT.

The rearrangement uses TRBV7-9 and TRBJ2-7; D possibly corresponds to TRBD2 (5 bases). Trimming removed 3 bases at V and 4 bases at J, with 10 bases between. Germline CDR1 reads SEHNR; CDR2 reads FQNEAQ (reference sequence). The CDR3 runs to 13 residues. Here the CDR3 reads CASSLLAAYEQYF. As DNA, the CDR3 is TGTGCCAGCAGCTTGCTAGCAGCTTACGAGCAGTACTTC.

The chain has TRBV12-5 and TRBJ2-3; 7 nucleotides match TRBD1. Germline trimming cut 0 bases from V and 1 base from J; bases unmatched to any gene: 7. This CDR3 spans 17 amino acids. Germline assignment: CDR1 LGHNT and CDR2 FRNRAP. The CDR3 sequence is CASGLVIGTDGTDTQYF. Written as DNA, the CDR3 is TGTGCTAGTGGTTTGGTGATTGGGACAGACGGCACAGATACGCAGTATTTT.

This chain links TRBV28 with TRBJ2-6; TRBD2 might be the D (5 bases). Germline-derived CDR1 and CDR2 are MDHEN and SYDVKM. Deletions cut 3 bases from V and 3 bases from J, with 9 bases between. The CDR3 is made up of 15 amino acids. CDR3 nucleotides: TGTGCCAGCAGTTTTCTTGGGAGTGGGGCCAACGTCCTGACTTTC. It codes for CASSFLGSGANVLTF.

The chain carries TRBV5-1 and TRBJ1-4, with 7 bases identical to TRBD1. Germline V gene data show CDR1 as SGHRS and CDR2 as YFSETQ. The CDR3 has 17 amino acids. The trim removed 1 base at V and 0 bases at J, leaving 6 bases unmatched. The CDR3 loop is CASSLRGGHATNEKLFF. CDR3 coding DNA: TGCGCCAGCAGCTTGCGAGGGGGCCATGCAACTAATGAAAAACTGTTTTTT.

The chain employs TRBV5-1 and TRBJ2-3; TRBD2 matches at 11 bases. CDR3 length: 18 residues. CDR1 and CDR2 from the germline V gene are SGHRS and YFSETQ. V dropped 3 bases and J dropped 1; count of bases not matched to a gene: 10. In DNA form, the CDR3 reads TGCGCCAGCAGCTCAACTCCGGGACTAGCGGACCGCACAGATACGCAGTATTTT. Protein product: CASSSTPGLADRTDTQYF.

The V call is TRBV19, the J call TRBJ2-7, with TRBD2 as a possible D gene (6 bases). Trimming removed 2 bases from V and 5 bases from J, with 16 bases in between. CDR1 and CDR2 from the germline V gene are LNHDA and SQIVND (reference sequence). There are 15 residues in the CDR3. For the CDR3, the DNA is TGTGCCAGTAGTATAAATGCGGGAAACCAGCACGAGCAGTACTTC. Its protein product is CASSINAGNQHEQYF.

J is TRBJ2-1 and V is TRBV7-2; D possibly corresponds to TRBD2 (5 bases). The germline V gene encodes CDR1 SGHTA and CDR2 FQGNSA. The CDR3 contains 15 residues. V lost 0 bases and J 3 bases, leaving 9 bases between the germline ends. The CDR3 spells CASSLAKGVYNEQFF. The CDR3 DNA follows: TGTGCCAGCAGCTTAGCAAAGGGAGTCTACAATGAGCAGTTCTTC.

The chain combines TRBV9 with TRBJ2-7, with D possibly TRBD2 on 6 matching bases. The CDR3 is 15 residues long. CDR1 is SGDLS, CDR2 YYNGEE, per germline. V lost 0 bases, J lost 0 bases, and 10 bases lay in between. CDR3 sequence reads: CASSVGSGSSYEQYF. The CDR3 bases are TGTGCCAGCAGCGTAGGTAGCGGAAGCTCCTACGAGCAGTACTTC.

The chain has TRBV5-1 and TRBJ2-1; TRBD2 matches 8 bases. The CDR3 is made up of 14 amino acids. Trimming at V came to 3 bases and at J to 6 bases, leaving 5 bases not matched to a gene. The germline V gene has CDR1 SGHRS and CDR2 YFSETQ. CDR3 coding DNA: TGCGCCAGCAGCTCCTCTAGCGGGCTCAATGAGCAGTTCTTC. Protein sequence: CASSSSSGLNEQFF.

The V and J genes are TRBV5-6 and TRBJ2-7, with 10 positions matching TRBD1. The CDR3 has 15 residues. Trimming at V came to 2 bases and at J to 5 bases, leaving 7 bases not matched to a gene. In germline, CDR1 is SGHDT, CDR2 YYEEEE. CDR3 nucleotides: TGTGCCAGCAGCTTCGTCGGGACAGGGGTCGACGAGCAGTACTTC. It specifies CASSFVGTGVDEQYF.

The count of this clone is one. The CDR3 loop reads CATSSGRAGNEQFF. CDR3 coding DNA: TGTGCCACCAGCTCTGGGAGGGCAGGGAATGAGCAGTTCTTC. The V and J genes are TRBV15 and TRBJ2-1, with 7 bases fitting TRBD2. Germline CDR1 reads LNHNV; CDR2 reads YYDKDF (reference sequence). The trim removed 5 bases at V and 7 bases at J, leaving 8 bases unmatched. The CDR3 length is 14 residues.

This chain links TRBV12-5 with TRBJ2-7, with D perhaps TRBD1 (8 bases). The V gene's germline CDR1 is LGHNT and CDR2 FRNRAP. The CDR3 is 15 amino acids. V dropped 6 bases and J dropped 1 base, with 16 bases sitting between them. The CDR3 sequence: CASGRGQGGSYEQYF. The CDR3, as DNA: TGTGCTAGTGGGCGAGGACAGGGAGGGTCCTACGAGCAGTACTTC.

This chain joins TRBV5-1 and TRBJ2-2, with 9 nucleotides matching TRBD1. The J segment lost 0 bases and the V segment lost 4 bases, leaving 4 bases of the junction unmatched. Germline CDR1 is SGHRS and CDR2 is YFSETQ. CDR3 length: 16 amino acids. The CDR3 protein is CASSGTGGANTGELFF. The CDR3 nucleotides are TGCGCCAGCAGCGGCACAGGGGGCGCGAACACCGGGGAGCTGTTTTTT.

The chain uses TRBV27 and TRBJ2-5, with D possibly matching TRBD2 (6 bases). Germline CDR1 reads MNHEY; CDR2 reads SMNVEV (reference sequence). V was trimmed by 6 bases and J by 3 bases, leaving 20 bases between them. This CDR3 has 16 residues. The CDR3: CASSLGVGSGEETQYF. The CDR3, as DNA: TGTGCCAGCAGCCTAGGGGTGGGCTCGGGGGAAGAGACCCAGTACTTC.

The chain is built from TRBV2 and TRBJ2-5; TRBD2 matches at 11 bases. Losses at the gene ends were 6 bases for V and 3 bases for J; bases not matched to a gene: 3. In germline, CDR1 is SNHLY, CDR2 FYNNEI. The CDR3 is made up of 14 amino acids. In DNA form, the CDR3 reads TGTGCCAGCAGGAGGGGACTAGCGGAAGAGACCCAGTACTTC. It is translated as CASRRGLAEETQYF.

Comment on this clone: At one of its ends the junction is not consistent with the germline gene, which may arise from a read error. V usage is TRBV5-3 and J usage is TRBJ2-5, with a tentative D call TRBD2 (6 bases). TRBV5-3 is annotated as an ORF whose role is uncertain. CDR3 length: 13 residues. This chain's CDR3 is CASSLRRGETQYF. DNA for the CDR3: TGTGCCAGCAGCTTGAGGAGGGGAGAGACCCAGTACTTC.